This T cell receptor beta chain comes out of a study of T cells in tumors and immune-related adverse events (dated by TCRdb to the early 2020s). The immunoSEQ assay was used to amplify and sequence the TCR beta locus, producing bulk TCR Vbeta CDR3 data. The authors' pipeline ran thus. CDR3s were excluded if they were non-productive, were shorter than 7 amino acids, or did not start with C or end with F/W. Only specimens with at least 1000 reads were analysed, and clonotypes were defined at the amino acid level. To compute clonality, Pielou's evenness was subtracted from 1. Library sizes were equalized by abundance-weighted random subsampling with replacement, repeated 100 times to report 95% confidence intervals. The Morisita overlap index was used to quantify repertoire overlap, and the top 40 clones in each specimen were examined for overlap with the irAE. Entries here come from immuneACCESS through TCRdb and include only in-frame sequences with V and J called. Some clones fail to appear in such tables; in the studies checked, an unresolved V gene covers under half of the shortfall, and the cause of the remainder is unknown. V and J calls and clone size come straight from that table; D and trimming were deduced from the DNA. This sample has more than 20,000 clones in its table, and 75% to 95% of those were observed once. The ten largest clones represent about 1.5% of the sample.

The treatment or condition label of this sample denotes: nivolumab (PD-1 blockade) given before sampling. The DNeasy Blood and Tissue Kit was used to extract DNA from the formalin-fixed paraffin-embedded specimens. From its cysteine to its phenylalanine, the CDR3 spans 13 amino acids. Only the CDR3 portion is preserved as DNA: 39 bases, with reading frame beginning at the first base. CDR1 SGHKS and CDR2 YYEKEE were looked up in the germline V gene (reference sequence). The trim is 0 bases for V and 4 bases for J, with a gap of 8 bases between the germline ends. About this clone: Its antigen is currently not known. No much larger clone is present one base from it, and per-base qualities are unavailable.

The sample consisted of lymph node tissue, taken from a patient treated with anti-PD-1 therapy. This receptor was obtained from a female donor with metastatic renal cell carcinoma. The chain employs TRBV5-5 and TRBJ2-7, with no confidently assigned D gene. Here the CDR3 is given as CASSLAKKYEQYF. The DNA is as follows: TGTGCCAGCAGCTTGGCAAAAAAGTACGAGCAGTACTTC.